Sequencing of this TCR beta chain was carried out in a study of cytomegalovirus exposure and HLA in healthy donors. For the study at large: Unique TCR beta sequences numbering some 110 million came from around 180 million T cells in an earlier analysis. Findings of the study overall: Cytomegalovirus association was assigned to 170 or so TCR beta chains. The study assumed roughly uniform donor sequencing depth for presence/absence analyses.

As concerns this clone: The target antigen is unknown.

The PCR was carried out with 60 Vbeta primers and 13 Jbeta primers. Using immunoSEQ multiplex PCR, the repertoire was profiled, and TCRdb retains in-frame clones only, with some absent. The sample has roughly 300,000 clones; roughly 88% are singletons. The sample comprised PBMCs. This receptor was obtained from a middle-aged man in good health and CMV-seropositive.

CDR3 nucleotides: TGTGCCAGCAGCGCAACACAGGGGAATTATAATTCACCCCTCCACTTT. Translating gives CASSATQGNYNSPLHF. V is TRBV21-1 and J is TRBJ1-6; the D call of TRBD1 is as the table states it, not checked on the DNA. TRBV21-1 is deemed a pseudogene. The CDR3 covers 16 residues.